This T cell receptor beta chain came from a study of blood T cell repertoires in COVID-19. Study-level information: Samples of COVID-19 (acute and convalescent) were obtained from the United States, Italy and Spain.

This clone was detected once. Germline V gene sequence: CDR1 ENHRY, CDR2 SYGVKD. Trimming at V came to 4 bases and at J to 4 bases, leaving 17 bases not matched to a gene. This CDR3 spans 18 amino acids. Sequencing used immunoSEQ multiplex PCR; TCRdb keeps in-frame clones, though not all of them. The data hold roughly 410,000 clones, with around 89% observed a single time. Patients in Seattle were enrolled during active infection, then followed longitudinally. The receptor's source is a woman in her forties with COVID-19, enrolled during active disease. V gene TRBV10-3 combines with J gene TRBJ2-7, with 9 bases matching TRBD1. The specimen was peripheral blood. The CDR3 DNA sequence: TGTGCCATCAGTGCCCGGGGACAGGGCGCTAAGGGTGGGTACGAGCAGTACTTC. This sequence encodes CAISARGQGAKGGYEQYF.